The clone carrying this TCR beta chain appeared many times. The antigen is unknown. These data are taken from a study of T cells in Graves' hyperthyroidism and ophthalmopathy. Whole-study context: At the time of initial diagnosis and before any treatment, peripheral blood was collected. Study results and caveats: In blood, most of the thyroid clonotypes expanded above 0.001 were also present.

Amplified TCR beta CDR3 regions derived from RNA transcripts. In the first-round RT-PCR of the TCR CDR3, the HTBI primer set was used. From the multiplex PCR reads, TCRdb called clonotypes with MiXCR, one entry per CDR3 protein. Among some 600,000 distinct CDR3 sequences listed, 14% were seen once. Germline CDR1 is LGHDT and CDR2 is YNNKEL (reference sequence). Trimming took 2 bases from V and 4 from J; bases not matched to a gene: 2. This CDR3 comprises 15 residues. V gene TRBV3-1 combines with J gene TRBJ2-2; the match to TRBD1 covers 9 bases. Sequenced input: blood. The receptor's source is a woman aged 25 to 39 with Graves' hyperthyroidism that later progressed to Graves' ophthalmopathy. In nucleotides, the CDR3 is TGTGCCAGCAGCCAAAGGGACAGGGTCACCGGGGAGCTGTTTTTT. Its translation is CASSQRDRVTGELFF.